The clone carrying this T cell receptor beta chain occurred many times. Antigen specificity is unknown. Scientists amplified the TCR beta CDR3 regions from RNA transcripts. The first round was an RT-PCR with HTBI primers, and the second round was a multiplex PCR. TCRdb called the multiplex PCR reads again in MiXCR, with one record for every CDR3 protein. The data contain a few hundred thousand distinct CDR3 sequences, over 15% of them seen just once; the ten biggest clones take up about 7.3%. Pregnancy or lactation, uncontrolled infections and other autoimmune diseases were grounds for excluding patients. Trimming stripped 5 bases from V and 2 bases from J, with 13 bases between. Germline CDR1 and CDR2: LNHDA and SQIVND (reference sequence). This CDR3 comprises 15 residues. These data come from a study of Graves' ophthalmopathy and Graves' hyperthyroidism. General observations from the study: As the model predicted ophthalmopathy progression, it achieved a sensitivity of 70.59% and a specificity of 72.22%.

The source is a woman under 30 with stable Graves' hyperthyroidism. The chain is built from TRBV19 and TRBJ1-5; D unresolved. Sequenced sample: peripheral blood. The CDR3 sequence is CASSSHSGGNQPQHF. The CDR3 DNA sequence: TGTGCCAGTAGTTCACACAGTGGGGGCAATCAGCCCCAGCATTTT.